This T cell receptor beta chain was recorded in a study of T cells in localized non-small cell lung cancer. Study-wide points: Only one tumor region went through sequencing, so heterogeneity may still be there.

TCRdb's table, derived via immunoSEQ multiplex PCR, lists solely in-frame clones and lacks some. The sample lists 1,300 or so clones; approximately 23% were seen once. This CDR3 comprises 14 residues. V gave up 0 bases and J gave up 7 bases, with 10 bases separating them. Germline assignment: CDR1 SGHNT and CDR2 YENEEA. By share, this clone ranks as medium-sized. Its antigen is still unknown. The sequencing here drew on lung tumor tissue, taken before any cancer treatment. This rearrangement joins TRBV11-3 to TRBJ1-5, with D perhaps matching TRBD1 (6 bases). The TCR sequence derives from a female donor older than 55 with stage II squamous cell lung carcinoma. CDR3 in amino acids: CASSLEAGAQPQHF. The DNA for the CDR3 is TGTGCCAGCAGCTTAGAGGCAGGGGCCCAGCCCCAGCATTTT.